The 18 T cell receptor beta chains listed next were all sequenced from one sample in a study of T-cell memory formation after mild COVID-19. TCRdb called the 5' RACE reads again in MiXCR, with one record for every CDR3 protein. The data contain a few hundred thousand distinct CDR3 sequences, less than 25% of them seen just once; the ten biggest clones take up under 8.5%. Sequencing was performed on PBMCs or a T cell subset sorted from them (not recorded which). The source of these receptors is an adult woman who had mild COVID-19 (a few samples of this study predate the infection). Cell type and time point are not known.

The rearrangement links TRBV7-9 to TRBJ1-1, with D hard to call. In germline, CDR1 is SEHNR, CDR2 FQNEAQ (reference sequence). This CDR3 region has 16 residues. V lost 6 bases to trimming and J lost 5 bases, with 22 bases between them. The CDR3 sequence: CASRRPPTEVGTEAFF. The CDR3 DNA reads TGTGCCAGCAGACGGCCCCCGACTGAGGTTGGGACTGAAGCTTTCTTT.

This clonotype turned up a few times. The rearrangement links TRBV4-1 to TRBJ1-6; D is possibly TRBD1 (5 bases). The CDR3 is 17 amino acids. Germline V gene sequence: CDR1 MGHRA, CDR2 YSYEKL. V lost 2 bases to trimming and J lost 10 bases, with 21 bases between them. The chain's CDR3 is CASSQSGGGPSQSPLHF. DNA of the CDR3: TGCGCCAGCAGCCAAAGCGGGGGAGGGCCCTCACAATCACCCCTCCACTTT.

This chain connects TRBV10-2 to TRBJ2-1; TRBD1 aligns across 9 bases. Germline CDR1 is WSHSY and CDR2 is SAAADI. This CDR3 spans 12 amino acids. J was trimmed by 4 bases and V by 10 bases; bases with no gene match: 2. CDR3 amino acids: CAIGTGYNEQFF. For the CDR3, the DNA is TGCGCCATCGGGACAGGGTACAATGAGCAGTTCTTC.

This clonotype was seen a few times. V and J are TRBV3-1 and TRBJ2-3, with TRBD1 identical over 8 bases. The germline CDR1 and CDR2 sequences are LGHDT and YNNKEL (reference sequence). The CDR3 has 17 amino acids. Losses at the gene ends were 1 base for V and 2 bases for J; bases not matched to a gene: 8. The DNA of the CDR3 is TGTGCCAGCAGCCAAGTGTACGACAGGGGCAACACAGATACGCAGTATTTT. It codes for CASSQVYDRGNTDTQYF.

V is TRBV12-3 or TRBV12-4 and J is TRBJ2-3; D not resolved. V was shortened by 4 bases and J by 4 bases, with 15 bases between the two germline ends. The CDR3 totals 15 residues. CDR3 nucleotides: TGTGCCAGCAGTTCCCAACTCCCGACGGCAGATACGCAGTATTTT. It encodes CASSSQLPTADTQYF.

The rearrangement joins TRBV5-1 to TRBJ2-1; D remains ambiguous. The length of the CDR3 is 15 residues. Germline V CDR1 and CDR2: SGHRS, YFSETQ. V lost 0 bases to trimming and J lost 7 bases, with 14 bases between them. CDR3 sequence (DNA): TGCGCCAGCAGCTTGGGAGGCCAGTCCGTTAATGAGCAGTTCTTC. Translated: CASSLGGQSVNEQFF.

The CDR3 spells CASSGSWRVIGELFF. CDR3 DNA sequence: TGTGCCAGCAGTGGCTCGTGGAGGGTAATCGGGGAGCTGTTTTTT. The genes are TRBV12-3 or TRBV12-4 and TRBJ2-2, with D possibly being TRBD2 (6 bases). Trimming took 5 bases from V and 7 from J, leaving 17 bases between them. The CDR3 has 15 amino acids.

The chain joins TRBV29-1 to TRBJ2-7, with 8 bases identical to TRBD1. Germline V gene sequence: CDR1 SQVTM, CDR2 ANQGSEA. The CDR3 consists of 15 residues. After removal of 6 bases from V and 1 base from J, the junction contained 11 bases not matched to a gene. Here the CDR3 DNA reads TGCAGCGTCGTCTCCTCGGGACAGGAATCCTACGAGCAGTACTTC. It codes for CSVVSSGQESYEQYF.

This clonotype came up a few times. The chain recombines TRBV10-3 with TRBJ2-5, with D possibly TRBD1 on 7 matching bases. Germline CDR1 and CDR2: ENHRY and SYGVKD. Trimming cost V 3 bases and J 1 base, with 21 bases left between them. The length of the CDR3 is 18 residues. CDR3 amino acids: CAISEPGPPRGAQETQYF. The CDR3, as DNA: TGTGCCATCAGTGAACCCGGACCTCCCAGGGGGGCCCAAGAGACCCAGTACTTC.

This clonotype was seen only a few times. This rearrangement joins TRBV4-2 to TRBJ2-3, with TRBD2 identical over 7 bases. The germline V gene encodes CDR1 LGHNA and CDR2 YNFKEQ. This CDR3 has 14 residues. V lost 8 bases and J lost 3; bases outside the gene matches: 8. DNA of the CDR3: TGTGCCAGCGTTGGGCCGGGAGGAACAGATACGCAGTATTTT. Amino acids: CASVGPGGTDTQYF.

The gene calls are TRBV20-1 and TRBJ2-7, with TRBD2 as a possible D gene (6 bases). There are 15 residues in the CDR3. Germline CDR1 is DFQATT and CDR2 is SNEGSKA (reference sequence). Trimming shortened V by 2 bases and J by 0 bases, and 14 bases separated the two germline ends. This CDR3 is CSARRSAGSSYEQYF. The CDR3 DNA is TGCAGTGCTAGAAGATCGGCGGGGAGCTCCTACGAGCAGTACTTC.

This clonotype has more than one count but fewer than ten. This rearrangement joins TRBV10-3 to TRBJ2-3, with a tentative D call TRBD2 (5 bases). Between the trimmed V and J ends, which lost 2 bases and 2 bases, there was a span of 11 bases. Germline CDR1 ENHRY, CDR2 SYGVKD. The CDR3 length is 15 residues. The CDR3 coding sequence is TGTGCCATCAGTGAGGGGCCAGCGGACACAGATACGCAGTATTTT. It specifies CAISEGPADTDTQYF.

The chain has TRBV9 and TRBJ2-2, with D maybe TRBD2 (6 bases). Germline CDR1 is SGDLS and CDR2 is YYNGEE. CDR3 size: 19 residues. The germline V and J ends were trimmed by 1 base and 1 base, with 20 bases remaining between them. CDR3 region: CASSVLYSGGLWNTGELFF. CDR3 coding DNA: TGTGCCAGCAGCGTACTCTACTCAGGAGGGCTCTGGAACACCGGGGAGCTGTTTTTT.

The chain is built from TRBV29-1 and TRBJ2-1, with a weak D call TRBD1 (5 bases). The CDR3 loop spans 13 amino acids. Trimming shortened V by 4 bases and J by 2 bases, and 9 bases separated the two germline ends. CDR1 SQVTM and CDR2 ANQGSEA come from the germline V gene. DNA of the CDR3: TGCAGCGTTGGAGGCAGGGCCTACAATGAGCAGTTCTTC. Its translation is CSVGGRAYNEQFF.

The chain recombines TRBV29-1 with TRBJ2-7; D perhaps matches TRBD2 (6 bases). Trimming cost V 0 bases and J 3 bases, with 9 bases left between them. Germline V gives CDR1 SQVTM, CDR2 ANQGSEA. This CDR3 region has 13 residues. The DNA for the CDR3 is TGCAGCGTTGAAGAGGTCGGGGGCTACGAGCAGTACTTC. Translation: CSVEEVGGYEQYF.

The chain carries TRBV15 and TRBJ2-7; 7 positions match TRBD2. V was pared by 4 bases and J by 2 bases, with 5 bases of the junction left unmatched. The CDR3 loop spans 14 amino acids. Germline CDR1 reads LNHNV; CDR2 reads YYDKDF (reference sequence). CDR3 in amino acids: CATSTSGGTYEQYF. CDR3 coding DNA: TGTGCCACCAGCACCTCGGGGGGAACCTACGAGCAGTACTTC.

This clonotype was found a few times. The V and J genes are TRBV5-1 and TRBJ1-1; no clear D. The germline V and J ends were trimmed by 1 base and 1 base, with 8 bases remaining between them. Germline V gene lookup returns CDR1 SGHRS and CDR2 YFSETQ. The CDR3 length is 14 residues. The CDR3, as DNA: TGCGCCAGCAGCTTGAGTCTTACGAACACTGAAGCTTTCTTT. Translated, it gives CASSLSLTNTEAFF.

The genes are TRBV20-1 and TRBJ2-5; D is unresolved. Germline V gene data show CDR1 as DFQATT and CDR2 as SNEGSKA (reference sequence). V gave up 1 base and J gave up 1 base, with 10 bases separating them. The CDR3 contains 14 residues. The CDR3 nucleotides are TGCAGTGCTAGAGCAAGGCACCCCCAAGAGACCCAGTACTTC. Translating it yields CSARARHPQETQYF.